This TCR beta chain was documented in a study of T cell responses to AZD1222 COVID-19 vaccine. The V and J ends lost 3 bases and 1 base respectively, with 13 bases between them. The CDR3 consists of 15 residues. Germline values: CDR1 SGDLS, CDR2 YYNGEE. The table lists this clone with a few counts. The antigen is undetermined. Study observations and caveats: The donors showed a predominance of white British ancestry and of females, with possible underestimation of clonal diversity.

Method: immunoSEQ multiplex PCR; TCRdb's copy keeps in-frame clones and lacks some. The data show tens of thousands of clones, with over 80% seen just once and 7.3% held by the top ten. V gene TRBV9 combines with J gene TRBJ1-1; D gene uncertain. The clonotype comes from an adult in good health. The material was peripheral blood, obtained on day 0 of AZD1222 vaccination. The CDR3 region has the DNA TGTGCCAGCAGCGGAACGAGAGGAGGGAACACTGAAGCTTTCTTT. Its protein is CASSGTRGGNTEAFF.